This TCR beta chain was sequenced in a study of Ad26.COV2.S vaccination and SARS-CoV-2 variants. Background on the study: Intramuscular Ad26.COV2.S doses were given once or twice, 56 days apart. The study, taken as a whole, reports: Once vaccination had occurred, spike-specific CD8+ and CD4+ T cell responses reportedly showed substantial breadth.

Noted treatment: over 15 received Ad26.COV2.S at low or high dose, single or two shots; 5 received placebo; per-sample allocation not given. The study sampled participants on day 63 after the first vaccine or placebo injection. Generated by immunoSEQ multiplex PCR, the TCRdb table keeps only in-frame clones and is missing some. This sample has 400,000 to 450,000 clones, with 80% to 95% found just once. Points on this clone: Antigen unknown.

Germline values: CDR1 LNHDA, CDR2 SQIVND (reference sequence). This CDR3 is built from 13 residues. V lost 2 bases and J lost 4, with 8 bases in between. This chain links TRBV19 with TRBJ1-1; no reliable D call. The receptor was derived from a person aged 18-60 years who received the Ad26.COV2.S COVID-19 vaccine or a placebo. The sample was peripheral blood, taken in a trial of Ad26.COV2.S vaccine versus placebo. This CDR3 is CASSIIGGTEAFF. Written as DNA, the CDR3 is TGTGCCAGTAGTATAATAGGAGGCACTGAAGCTTTCTTT.